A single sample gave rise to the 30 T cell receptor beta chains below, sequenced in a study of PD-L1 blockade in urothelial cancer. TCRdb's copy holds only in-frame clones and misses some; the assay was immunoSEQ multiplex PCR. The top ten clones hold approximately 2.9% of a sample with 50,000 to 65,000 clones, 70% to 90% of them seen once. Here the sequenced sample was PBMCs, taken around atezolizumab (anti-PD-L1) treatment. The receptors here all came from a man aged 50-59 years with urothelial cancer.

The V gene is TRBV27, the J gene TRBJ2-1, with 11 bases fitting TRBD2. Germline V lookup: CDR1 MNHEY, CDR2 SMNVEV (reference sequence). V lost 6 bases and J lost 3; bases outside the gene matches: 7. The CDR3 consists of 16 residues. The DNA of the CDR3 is TGTGCCAGCAGGCATACCGGGACTAGCGGCTACAATGAGCAGTTCTTC. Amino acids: CASRHTGTSGYNEQFF.

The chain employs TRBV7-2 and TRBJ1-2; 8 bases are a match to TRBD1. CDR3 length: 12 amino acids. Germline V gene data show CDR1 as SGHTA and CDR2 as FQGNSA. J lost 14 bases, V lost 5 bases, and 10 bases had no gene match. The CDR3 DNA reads TGTGCCAGCAGCGGGCAGGGGGCTAGGATTACCTTC. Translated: CASSGQGARITF. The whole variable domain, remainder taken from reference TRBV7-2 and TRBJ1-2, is GAGVSQSPSNKVTEKGKDVELRCDPISGHTALYWYRQSLGQGLEFLIYFQGNSAPDKSGLPSDRFSAERTGGSVSTLTIQRTQQEDSAVYLCASSGQGARITFGSGTRLTVV.

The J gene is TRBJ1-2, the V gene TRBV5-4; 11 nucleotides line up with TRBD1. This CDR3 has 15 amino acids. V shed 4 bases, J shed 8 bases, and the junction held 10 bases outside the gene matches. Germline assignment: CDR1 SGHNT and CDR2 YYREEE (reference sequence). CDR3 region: CASSLIGTGGGGYTF. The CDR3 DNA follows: TGTGCCAGCAGCCTGATTGGGACAGGGGGGGGAGGCTACACCTTC.

The DNA of the CDR3 is TGTGCCAGCAGCCACGGACACTCTGAAGCTTTCTTT. Protein sequence: CASSHGHSEAFF. The chain recombines TRBV6-1 with TRBJ1-1, with TRBD1 as a possible D gene (5 bases). Germline V gives CDR1 MNHNS, CDR2 SASEGT. Trimming took off 6 bases at V and 6 bases at J, with 11 bases between the two ends. The CDR3 contains 12 residues.

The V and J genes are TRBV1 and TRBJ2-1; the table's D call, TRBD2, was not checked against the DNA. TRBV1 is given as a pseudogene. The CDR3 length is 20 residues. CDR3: CTSSQSTSGTTKSSYNEQFF. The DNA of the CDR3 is TGCACCAGCAGCCAATCCACTAGCGGGACAACTAAGAGCTCCTACAATGAGCAGTTCTTC.

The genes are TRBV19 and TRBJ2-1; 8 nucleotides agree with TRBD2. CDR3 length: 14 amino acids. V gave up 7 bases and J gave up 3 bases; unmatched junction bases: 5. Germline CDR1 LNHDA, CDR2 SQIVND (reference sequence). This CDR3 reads CASKETSVYNEQFF. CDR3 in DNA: TGTGCCAGTAAGGAGACTAGCGTCTACAATGAGCAGTTCTTC.

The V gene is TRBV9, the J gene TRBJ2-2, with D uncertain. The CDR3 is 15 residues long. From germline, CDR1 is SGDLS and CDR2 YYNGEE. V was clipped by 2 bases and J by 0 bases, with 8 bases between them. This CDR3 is CASSVRFANTGELFF. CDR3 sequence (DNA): TGTGCCAGCAGCGTTCGGTTCGCGAACACCGGGGAGCTGTTTTTT.

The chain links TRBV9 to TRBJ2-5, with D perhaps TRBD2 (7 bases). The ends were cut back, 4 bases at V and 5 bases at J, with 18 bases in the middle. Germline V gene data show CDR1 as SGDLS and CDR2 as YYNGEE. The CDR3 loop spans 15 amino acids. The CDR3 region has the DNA TGTGCCAGCAGCCGTTTCGCGGGGGCGGGGGAGACCCAGTACTTC. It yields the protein CASSRFAGAGETQYF.

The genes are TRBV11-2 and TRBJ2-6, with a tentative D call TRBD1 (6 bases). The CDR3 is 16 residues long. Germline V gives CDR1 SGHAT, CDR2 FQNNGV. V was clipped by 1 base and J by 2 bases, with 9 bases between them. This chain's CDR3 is CASSLGAGAGANVLTF. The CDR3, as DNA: TGTGCCAGCAGCTTAGGGGCAGGGGCTGGGGCCAACGTCCTGACTTTC.

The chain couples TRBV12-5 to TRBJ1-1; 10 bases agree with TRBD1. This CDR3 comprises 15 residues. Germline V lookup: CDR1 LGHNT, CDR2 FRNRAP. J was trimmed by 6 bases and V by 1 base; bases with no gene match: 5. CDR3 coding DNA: TGTGCTAGTGGTTTGGCGACAGGGGGCGTCTCTGAAGCTTTCTTT. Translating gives CASGLATGGVSEAFF.

CDR3 DNA: TGCGCCAGCAGCCCGCCCCTAACAGGGGTTGGCAATCAGCCCCAGCATTTT. Encoded protein: CASSPPLTGVGNQPQHF. The chain recombines TRBV4-1 with TRBJ1-5; 7 bases are shared with TRBD1. J was trimmed by 2 bases and V by 4 bases; bases with no gene match: 11. The length of the CDR3 is 17 residues. The germline V gene has CDR1 MGHRA and CDR2 YSYEKL.

The CDR3 DNA reads as TGTGCCAGCAGCTTAGCGACGGGGGAGGGAAAACTGTTTTTT. Protein: CASSLATGEGKLFF. The chain carries TRBV7-9 and TRBJ1-4; D possibly corresponds to TRBD1 (5 bases). The V end lost 0 bases, the J end lost 10 bases, and 12 bases lay between the germline ends. This CDR3 has 14 residues. Germline CDR1 reads SEHNR; CDR2 reads FQNEAQ (reference sequence).

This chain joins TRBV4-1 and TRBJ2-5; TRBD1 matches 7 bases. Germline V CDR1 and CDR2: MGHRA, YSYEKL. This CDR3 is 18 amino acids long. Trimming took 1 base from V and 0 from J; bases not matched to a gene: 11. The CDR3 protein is CASSQVKRGPGNQETQYF. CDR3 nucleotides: TGCGCCAGCAGCCAAGTTAAGAGGGGGCCGGGAAACCAAGAGACCCAGTACTTC.

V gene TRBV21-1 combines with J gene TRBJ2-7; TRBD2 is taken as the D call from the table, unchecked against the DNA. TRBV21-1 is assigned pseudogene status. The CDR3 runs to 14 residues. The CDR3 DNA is TGTGCCAGCAGCTGTAGCGGGAGGGCCTACGAGCAGTACTTC. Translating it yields CASSCSGRAYEQYF.

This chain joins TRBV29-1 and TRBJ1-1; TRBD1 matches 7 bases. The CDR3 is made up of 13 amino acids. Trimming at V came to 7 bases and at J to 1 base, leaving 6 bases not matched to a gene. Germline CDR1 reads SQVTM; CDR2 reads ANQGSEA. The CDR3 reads CSETGTANTEAFF. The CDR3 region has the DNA TGCAGCGAGACCGGGACAGCGAACACTGAAGCTTTCTTT. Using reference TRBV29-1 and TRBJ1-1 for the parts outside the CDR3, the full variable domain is SAVISQKPSRDICQRGTSLTIQCQVDSQVTMMFWYRQQPGQSLTLIATANQGSEATYESGFVIDKFPISRPNLTFSTLTVSNMSPEDSSIYLCSETGTANTEAFFGQGTRLTVV.

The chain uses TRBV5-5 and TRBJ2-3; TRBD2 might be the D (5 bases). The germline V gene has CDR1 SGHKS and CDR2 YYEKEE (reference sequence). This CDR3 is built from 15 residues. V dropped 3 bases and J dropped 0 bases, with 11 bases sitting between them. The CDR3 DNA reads TGTGCCAGCAGCTGGACGGGGAAAAGCACAGATACGCAGTATTTT. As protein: CASSWTGKSTDTQYF.

Written as DNA, the CDR3 is TGTGCCAGCAGACGGGAGATCAACACCGGGGAGCTGTTTTTT. This gives the protein CASRREINTGELFF. The chain combines TRBV2 with TRBJ2-2, with TRBD2 as a possible D gene (6 bases). Trimming took off 6 bases at V and 2 bases at J, with 10 bases between the two ends. The CDR3 covers 14 residues. CDR1 is SNHLY and CDR2 is FYNNEI in the germline V gene.

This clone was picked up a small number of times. This CDR3 reads CASSTDRGAEAFF. In DNA, the CDR3 is TGCGCCAGCAGCACAGACAGGGGGGCTGAAGCTTTCTTT. The chain combines TRBV5-1 with TRBJ1-1; 9 bases agree with TRBD1. The junction had 4 bases not matched to a gene; V was cut back by 4 bases and J by 6 bases. The germline V gene has CDR1 SGHRS and CDR2 YFSETQ. This CDR3 has 13 amino acids.

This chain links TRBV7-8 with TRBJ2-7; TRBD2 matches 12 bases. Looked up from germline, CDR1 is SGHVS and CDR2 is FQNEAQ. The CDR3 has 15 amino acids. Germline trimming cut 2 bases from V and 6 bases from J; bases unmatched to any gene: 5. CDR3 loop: CASSLRLAGGGEQYF. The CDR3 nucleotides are TGTGCCAGCAGCTTAAGGCTAGCGGGAGGGGGCGAGCAGTACTTC.

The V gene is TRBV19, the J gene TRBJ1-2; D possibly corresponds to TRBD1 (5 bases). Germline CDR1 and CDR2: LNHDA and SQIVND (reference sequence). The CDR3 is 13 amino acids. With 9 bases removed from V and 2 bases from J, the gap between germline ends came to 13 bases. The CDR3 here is CASQERGNYGYTF. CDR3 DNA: TGTGCCAGCCAGGAACGGGGGAACTATGGCTACACCTTC.

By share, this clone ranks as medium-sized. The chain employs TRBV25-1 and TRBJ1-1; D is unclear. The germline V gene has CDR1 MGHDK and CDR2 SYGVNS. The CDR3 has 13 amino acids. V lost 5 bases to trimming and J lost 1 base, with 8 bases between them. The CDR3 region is CASSFSENTEAFF. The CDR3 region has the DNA TGTGCCAGCAGTTTTTCAGAGAACACTGAAGCTTTCTTT.

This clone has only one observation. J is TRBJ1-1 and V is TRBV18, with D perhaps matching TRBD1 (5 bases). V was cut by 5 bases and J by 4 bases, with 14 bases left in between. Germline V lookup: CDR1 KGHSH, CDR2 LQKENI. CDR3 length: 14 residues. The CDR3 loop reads CASSSSGYGTEAFF. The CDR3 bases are TGTGCCAGCTCAAGTTCAGGGTATGGCACTGAAGCTTTCTTT.

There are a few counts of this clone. This CDR3 is CASPRDRGSQETQYF. In nucleotides, the CDR3 is TGTGCCAGCCCAAGGGACAGGGGTTCCCAAGAGACCCAGTACTTC. This chain uses TRBV2 with TRBJ2-5, with 10 bases fitting TRBD1. There are 15 residues in the CDR3. V shed 8 bases and J 1 base; nucleotides not matched to a gene: 7. Per germline, CDR1 SNHLY and CDR2 FYNNEI.

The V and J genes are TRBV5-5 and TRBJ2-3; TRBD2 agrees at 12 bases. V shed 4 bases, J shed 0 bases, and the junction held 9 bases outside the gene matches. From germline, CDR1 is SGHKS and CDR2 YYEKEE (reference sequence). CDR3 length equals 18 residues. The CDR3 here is CASSLYLLAGGSTDTQYF. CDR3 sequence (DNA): TGTGCCAGCAGCCTCTACTTACTAGCGGGAGGTAGCACAGATACGCAGTATTTT.

This chain's CDR3 is CASSPLTGVVDGYTF. CDR3 DNA: TGTGCCAGCAGTCCTCTCACGGGGGTCGTTGATGGCTACACCTTC. The genes are TRBV14 and TRBJ1-2; a weak D match, TRBD1 (5 bases). The V end lost 6 bases, the J end lost 6 bases, and 20 bases lay between the germline ends. In germline, CDR1 is SGHDN, CDR2 FVKESK. The CDR3 extends over 15 amino acids.

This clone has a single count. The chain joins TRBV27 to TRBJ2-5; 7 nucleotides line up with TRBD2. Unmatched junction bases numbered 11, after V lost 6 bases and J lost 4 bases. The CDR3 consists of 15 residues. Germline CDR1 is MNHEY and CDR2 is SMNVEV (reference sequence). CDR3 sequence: CASSSGLVGIETQYF. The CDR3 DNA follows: TGTGCCAGCAGCTCCGGACTAGTAGGGATAGAGACCCAGTACTTC.

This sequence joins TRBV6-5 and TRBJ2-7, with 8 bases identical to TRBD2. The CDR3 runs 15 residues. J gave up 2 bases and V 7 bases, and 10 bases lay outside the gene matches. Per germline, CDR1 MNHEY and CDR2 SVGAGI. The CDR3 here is CASTQTGGGTYEQYF. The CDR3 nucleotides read TGTGCCAGCACTCAGACCGGGGGGGGAACCTACGAGCAGTACTTC.

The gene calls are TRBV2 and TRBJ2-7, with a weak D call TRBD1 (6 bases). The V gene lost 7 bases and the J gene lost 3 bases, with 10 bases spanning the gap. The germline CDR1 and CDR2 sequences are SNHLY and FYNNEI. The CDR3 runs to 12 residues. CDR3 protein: CASTGAGYEQYF. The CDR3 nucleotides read TGTGCCAGCACAGGGGCGGGCTACGAGCAGTACTTC.

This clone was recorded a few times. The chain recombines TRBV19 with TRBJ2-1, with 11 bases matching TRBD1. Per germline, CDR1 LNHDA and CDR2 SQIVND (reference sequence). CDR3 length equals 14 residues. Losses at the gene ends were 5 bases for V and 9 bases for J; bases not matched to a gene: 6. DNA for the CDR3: TGTGCCAGTAGTCCGGGACAGGGGGGAGGTGAGCAGTTCTTC. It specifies CASSPGQGGGEQFF.

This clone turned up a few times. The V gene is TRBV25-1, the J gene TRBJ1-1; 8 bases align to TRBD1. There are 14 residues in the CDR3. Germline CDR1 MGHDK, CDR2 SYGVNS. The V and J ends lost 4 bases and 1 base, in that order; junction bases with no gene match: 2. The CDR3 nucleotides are TGTGCCAGCAGTGGTGACAGGGGGAACACTGAAGCTTTCTTT. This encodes CASSGDRGNTEAFF.